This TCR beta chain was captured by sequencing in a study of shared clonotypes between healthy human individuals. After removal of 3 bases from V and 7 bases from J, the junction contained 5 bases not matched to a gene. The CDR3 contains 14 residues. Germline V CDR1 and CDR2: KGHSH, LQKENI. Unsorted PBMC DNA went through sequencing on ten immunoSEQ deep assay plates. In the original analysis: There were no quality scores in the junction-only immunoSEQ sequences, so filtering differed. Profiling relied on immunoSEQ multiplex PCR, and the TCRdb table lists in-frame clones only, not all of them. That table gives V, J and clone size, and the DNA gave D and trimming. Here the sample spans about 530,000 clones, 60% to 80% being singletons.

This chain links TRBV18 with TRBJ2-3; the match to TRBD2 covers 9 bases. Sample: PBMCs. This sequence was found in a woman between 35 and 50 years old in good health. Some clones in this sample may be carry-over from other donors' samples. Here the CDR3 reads CASSPSAGGNTQYF. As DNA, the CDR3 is TGTGCCAGCTCACCCTCAGCGGGAGGAAATACGCAGTATTTT.